This T cell receptor beta chain is drawn from a study of blood T cell repertoires in COVID-19. Study background: The study drew acute and convalescent COVID-19 samples from the United States, Italy and Spain. In each case, the material was cDNA or gDNA derived from T cells, B-cell-depleted T cells, or PBMCs.

The authors' processing: From reference gene primer amplification, estimates of nucleated cell counts were derived. The protocol was immunoSEQ multiplex PCR, while the TCRdb copy is restricted to in-frame clones and leaves out a portion. D and trimming were read from the DNA, whereas the V and J calls and clone size are those reported in that table. The data show approximately 150,000 clones, about 87% seen once. Germline assignment: CDR1 SGHRS and CDR2 YFSETQ. The CDR3 sequence is 15 residues long. This clone has a single count. Its ends do not fully match the called genes, so a read error is possible. This sample includes further DNA sequences coding for the same CDR3.

V and J are TRBV5-1 and TRBJ2-5, with 8 bases fitting TRBD1. The TCR was taken from a man aged 50 to 59 who had recovered from COVID-19. Sequenced material: peripheral blood. The CDR3 nucleotides are TGCGCCAGTAGCTTGGCCGGACAGGGTCTGGAGACCCAGTACTTC. It encodes CASSLAGQGLETQYF.